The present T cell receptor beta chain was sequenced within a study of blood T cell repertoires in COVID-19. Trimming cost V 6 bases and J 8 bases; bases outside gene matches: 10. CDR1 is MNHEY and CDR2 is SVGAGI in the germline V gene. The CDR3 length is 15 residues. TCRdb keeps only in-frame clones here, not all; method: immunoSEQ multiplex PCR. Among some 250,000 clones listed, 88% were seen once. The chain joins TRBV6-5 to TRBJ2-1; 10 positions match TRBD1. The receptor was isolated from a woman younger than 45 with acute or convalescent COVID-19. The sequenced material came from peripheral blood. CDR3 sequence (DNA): TGTGCCAGCAGGGAGACAGGGGGCGGTACACATGAGCAGTTCTTC. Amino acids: CASRETGGGTHEQFF.